This TCR beta chain came from a study of T cell responses to AZD1222 COVID-19 vaccine. Profiling relied on immunoSEQ multiplex PCR, and the TCRdb table lists in-frame clones only, not all of them. The sample shows about 140,000 clones, more than 70% of them seen only once. The CDR3 runs to 15 residues. Germline CDR1 and CDR2: MDHEN and SYDVKM. Trimming cost V 1 base and J 7 bases; bases outside gene matches: 1. The rearrangement links TRBV28 to TRBJ1-6; 10 bases align to TRBD1. The TCR sequence derives from an adult in good health. This specimen consisted of peripheral blood, obtained on day 0 of AZD1222 vaccination. The CDR3 protein is CASSLSGQGNSPLHF. The CDR3 nucleotides read TGTGCCAGCAGTTTATCGGGACAGGGGAATTCACCCCTCCACTTT.